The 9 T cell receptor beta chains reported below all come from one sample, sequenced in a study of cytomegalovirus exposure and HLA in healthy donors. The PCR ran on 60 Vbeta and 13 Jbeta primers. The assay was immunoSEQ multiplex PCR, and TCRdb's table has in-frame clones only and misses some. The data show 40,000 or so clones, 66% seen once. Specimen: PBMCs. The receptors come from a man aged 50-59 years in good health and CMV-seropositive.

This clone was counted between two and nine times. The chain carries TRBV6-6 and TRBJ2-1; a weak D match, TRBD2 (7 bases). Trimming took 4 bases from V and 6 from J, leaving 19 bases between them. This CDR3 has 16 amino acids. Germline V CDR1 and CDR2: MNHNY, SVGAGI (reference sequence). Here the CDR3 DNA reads TGTGCCAGCAGTTTTCGGACAGTCGGGAGGATCAATGAGCAGTTCTTC. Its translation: CASSFRTVGRINEQFF.

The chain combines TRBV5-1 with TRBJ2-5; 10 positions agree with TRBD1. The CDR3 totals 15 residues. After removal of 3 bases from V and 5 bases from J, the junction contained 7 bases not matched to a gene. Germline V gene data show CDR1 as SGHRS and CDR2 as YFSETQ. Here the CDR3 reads CASSSMTGGGETQYF. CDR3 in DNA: TGCGCCAGCAGCTCAATGACAGGGGGCGGGGAGACCCAGTACTTC.

CDR3 amino acids: CASSFGGAYEQYF. The CDR3, as DNA: TGTGCCAGCAGCTTCGGCGGAGCCTACGAGCAGTACTTC. V is TRBV11-2 and J is TRBJ2-7; D not resolved. Deletions cut 3 bases from V and 2 bases from J, with 8 bases between. The CDR3 runs 13 residues. CDR1 and CDR2 from the germline V gene are SGHAT and FQNNGV.

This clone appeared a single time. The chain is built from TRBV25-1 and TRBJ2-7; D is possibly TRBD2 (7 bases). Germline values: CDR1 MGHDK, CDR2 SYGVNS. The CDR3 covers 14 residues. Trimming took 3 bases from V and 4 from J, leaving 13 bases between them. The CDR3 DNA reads TGTGCCAGCAGTGATAGCAGGGGAGGGTACGAGCAGTACTTC. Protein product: CASSDSRGGYEQYF.

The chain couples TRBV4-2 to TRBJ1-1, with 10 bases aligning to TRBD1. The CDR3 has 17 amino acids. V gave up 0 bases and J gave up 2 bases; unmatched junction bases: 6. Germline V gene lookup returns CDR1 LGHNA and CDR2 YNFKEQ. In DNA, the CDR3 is TGTGCCAGCAGCCAAGATGCCGGGACAGGGGTTAACACTGAAGCTTTCTTT. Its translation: CASSQDAGTGVNTEAFF.

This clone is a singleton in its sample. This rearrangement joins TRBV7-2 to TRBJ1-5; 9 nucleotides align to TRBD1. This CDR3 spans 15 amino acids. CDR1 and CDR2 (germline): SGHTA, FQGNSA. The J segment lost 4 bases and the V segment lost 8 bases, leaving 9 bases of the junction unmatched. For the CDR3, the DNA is TGTGCCAGCGGCCGGGGGGGACAGGGTAATCAGCCCCAGCATTTT. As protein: CASGRGGQGNQPQHF.

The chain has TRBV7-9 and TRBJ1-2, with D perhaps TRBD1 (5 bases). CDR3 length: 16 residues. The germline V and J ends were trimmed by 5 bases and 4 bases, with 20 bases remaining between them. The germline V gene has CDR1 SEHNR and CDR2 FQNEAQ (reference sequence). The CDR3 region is CASSGSGQGGIYGYTF. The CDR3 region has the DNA TGTGCCAGCAGCGGCAGTGGGCAGGGCGGTATCTATGGCTACACCTTC. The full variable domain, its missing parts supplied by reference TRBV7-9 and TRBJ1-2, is DTGVSQNPRHKITKRGQNVTFRCDPISEHNRLYWYRQTLGQGPEFLTYFQNEAQLEKSRLLSDRFSAERPKGSFSTLEIQRTEQGDSAMYLCASSGSGQGGIYGYTFGSGTRLTVV.

CDR3 sequence reads: CASTGGAYNSPLHF. The CDR3 nucleotides read TGTGCCAGCACGGGGGGTGCCTATAATTCACCCCTCCACTTT. V gene TRBV25-1 combines with J gene TRBJ1-6; tentatively, D is TRBD1 (5 bases). There are 14 residues in the CDR3. The germline CDR1 and CDR2 sequences are MGHDK and SYGVNS. Trimming left V 7 bases short and J 2 bases short, with 9 bases between.

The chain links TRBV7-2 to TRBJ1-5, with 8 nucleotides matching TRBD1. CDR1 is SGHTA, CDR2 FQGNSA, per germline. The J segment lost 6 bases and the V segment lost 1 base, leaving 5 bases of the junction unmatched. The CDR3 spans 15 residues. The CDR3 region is CASSLVPGGLQPQHF. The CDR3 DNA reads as TGTGCCAGCAGCTTAGTGCCAGGGGGCCTTCAGCCCCAGCATTTT.